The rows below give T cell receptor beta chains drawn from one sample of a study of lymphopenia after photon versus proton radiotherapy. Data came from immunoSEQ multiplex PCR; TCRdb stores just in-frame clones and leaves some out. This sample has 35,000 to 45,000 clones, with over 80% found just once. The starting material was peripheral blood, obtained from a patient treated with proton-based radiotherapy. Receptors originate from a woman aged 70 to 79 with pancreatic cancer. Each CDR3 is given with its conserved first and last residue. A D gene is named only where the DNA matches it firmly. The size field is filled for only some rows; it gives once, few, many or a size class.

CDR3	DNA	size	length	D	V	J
CASSLQINNEQFF	TGCGCCAGCAGCCTCCAGATCAACAATGAGCAGTTCTTC	NA	13	NA	TRBV5-1	TRBJ2-1
CASSLGAGQPQHF	TGTGCCAGCAGCTTAGGTGCGGGTCAGCCCCAGCATTTT	NA	13	NA	TRBV7-2	TRBJ1-5
CAWSSRDIRNTEAFF	TGTGCCTGGAGTTCCCGGGACATCCGGAACACTGAAGCTTTCTTT	NA	15	NA	TRBV30	TRBJ1-1
CSVDDRGTPYNEQFF	TGCAGCGTTGACGACAGGGGGACCCCCTACAATGAGCAGTTCTTC	NA	15	TRBD1	TRBV29-1	TRBJ2-1
CASSLGWGNEQFF	TGCGCCAGCAGCTTAGGATGGGGCAATGAGCAGTTCTTC	NA	13	NA	TRBV5-1	TRBJ2-1
CASSQAVGSPGLAVNEQFF	TGTGCCAGCAGCCAAGCGGTCGGATCCCCGGGACTAGCGGTTAATGAGCAGTTCTTC	few	19	TRBD2	TRBV4-2	TRBJ2-1
CATSRGGLAGGTDTQYF	TGTGCCACCAGCAGAGGGGGTCTAGCGGGCGGCACAGATACGCAGTATTTT	NA	17	TRBD2	TRBV15	TRBJ2-3
CASSVADQNYEQYF	TGTGCCAGCAGCGTAGCGGACCAGAACTACGAGCAGTACTTC	NA	14	NA	TRBV9	TRBJ2-7
CASEIGSGYGYTF	TGTGCCAGCGAGATCGGGTCGGGTTATGGCTACACCTTC	NA	13	NA	TRBV28	TRBJ1-2
CASSLVAGNTGELFF	TGCGCCAGCAGCTTGGTGGCAGGGAACACCGGGGAGCTGTTTTTT	few	15	NA	TRBV5-1	TRBJ2-2
CASGLGDRALPQHF	TGTGCCAGCGGGTTAGGGGACAGGGCCTTGCCCCAGCATTTT	few	14	TRBD1	TRBV2	TRBJ1-5
CASSSRDYGYTF	TGCGCCAGCAGCTCCCGGGACTATGGCTACACCTTC	NA	12	NA	TRBV5-1	TRBJ1-2
CSVHSLGSSGSLNNEQFF	TGCAGCGTTCACTCCTTAGGATCGAGCGGGAGTCTCAACAATGAGCAGTTCTTC	NA	18	TRBD2	TRBV29-1	TRBJ2-1
CASSLQGTGEQYF	TGTGCCAGCAGTCTACAGGGCACAGGCGAGCAGTACTTC	NA	13	NA	TRBV28	TRBJ2-7
CASAQNEGYEQYF	TGTGCCAGCGCCCAGAATGAGGGATACGAGCAGTACTTC	NA	13	NA	TRBV9	TRBJ2-7
CASSPNQGARTDTQYF	TGTGCCAGCTCACCAAATCAGGGGGCTCGGACAGATACGCAGTATTTT	NA	16	TRBD1	TRBV18	TRBJ2-3
CASSATGTLHQPQHF	TGTGCCAGCAGCGCGACAGGGACTCTCCATCAGCCCCAGCATTTT	NA	15	TRBD1	TRBV28	TRBJ1-5
CASSLHTIRGMETQYF	TGTGCCAGCAGCTTGCATACCATCCGGGGGATGGAGACCCAGTACTTC	NA	16	NA	TRBV11-1	TRBJ2-5
CAIDRDRGTYEQYF	TGTGCCATAGACCGGGACAGGGGAACCTACGAGCAGTACTTC	NA	14	TRBD1	TRBV6-1	TRBJ2-7
CASSQETSGRVYEQYF	TGTGCCAGCAGCCAAGAAACTAGCGGGAGGGTCTACGAGCAGTACTTC	NA	16	TRBD2	TRBV4-2	TRBJ2-7
CASINPGQLYEQYF	TGTGCCAGCATCAACCCGGGCCAACTTTACGAGCAGTACTTC	NA	14	NA	TRBV28	TRBJ2-7
CASSQDGQSQYTQYF	TGCGCCAGCAGCCAAGATGGGCAGTCCCAATATACGCAGTATTTT	few	15	NA	TRBV4-3	TRBJ2-3
CASSFLGGGPDQPQHF	TGTGCCAGCAGCTTCCTGGGGGGGGGCCCCGATCAGCCCCAGCATTTT	NA	16	NA	TRBV5-6	TRBJ1-5
CSAWGGETQYF	TGCAGTGCGTGGGGAGGGGAGACCCAGTACTTC	NA	11	TRBD2	TRBV20-1	TRBJ2-5
CASSQDVTGVYEQYF	TGCGCCAGCAGCCAAGATGTGACAGGGGTCTACGAGCAGTACTTC	NA	15	TRBD1	TRBV4-3	TRBJ2-7
CASRGHGSSYEQYF	TGTGCCAGTAGAGGACACGGGAGCTCCTACGAGCAGTACTTC	once	14	NA	TRBV19	TRBJ2-7
CASSPDGARQETQYF	TGCGCCAGCAGCCCTGATGGAGCCCGTCAAGAGACCCAGTACTTC	NA	15	NA	TRBV5-1	TRBJ2-5
CASSFLGQGASKNIQYF	TGTGCCAGCAGCTTCCTCGGACAGGGGGCATCCAAAAACATTCAGTACTTC	once	17	TRBD1	TRBV11-2	TRBJ2-4
CASSLYTLSSYEQYF	TGTGCCAGCAGTTTATATACGCTAAGCTCCTACGAGCAGTACTTC	NA	15	NA	TRBV28	TRBJ2-7
CASKDLVNYGYTF	TGTGCCAGCAAAGACCTAGTTAACTATGGCTACACCTTC	NA	13	NA	TRBV28	TRBJ1-2
CASSLGGRAVTEAFF	TGTGCCAGCAGCTTAGGGGGGAGAGCCGTCACTGAAGCTTTCTTT	NA	15	NA	TRBV7-2	TRBJ1-1
CASNWDRSSLVEQFF	TGTGCCAGCAACTGGGACCGATCCAGTTTGGTGGAGCAGTTCTTC	NA	15	NA	TRBV28	TRBJ2-1
CASSPGLAGGGSYNEQFF	TGTGCCAGCAGCCCGGGACTAGCGGGAGGCGGATCCTACAATGAGCAGTTCTTC	NA	18	TRBD2	TRBV13	TRBJ2-1
CASSRTRSETKNIQYF	TGTGCCAGTAGTAGGACTAGGTCGGAAACCAAAAACATTCAGTACTTC	NA	16	TRBD2	TRBV19	TRBJ2-4
CASARGSHGIQYF	TGTGCCAGCGCTCGTGGGTCCCATGGCATTCAGTACTTC	NA	13	NA	TRBV6-5	TRBJ2-4
CASSPVGETQYF	TGTGCCAGCTCACCGGTCGGGGAGACCCAGTACTTC	once	12	NA	TRBV18	TRBJ2-5
CASSPGMVTTNEKLFF	TGTGCCAGCAGCCCCGGGATGGTGACAACTAATGAAAAACTGTTTTTT	NA	16	NA	TRBV28	TRBJ1-4
CAISVGTGNFQPQHF	TGTGCCATCAGTGTCGGGACAGGGAACTTTCAGCCCCAGCATTTT	NA	15	TRBD1	TRBV10-3	TRBJ1-5
CASSLGRGSSYNSPLHF	TGTGCCAGCAGCTTAGGCAGAGGAAGCTCCTATAATTCACCCCTCCACTTT	NA	17	NA	TRBV7-2	TRBJ1-6
CASSDASGNSYEQYF	TGTGCCAGCAGTGACGCTAGCGGGAACTCCTACGAGCAGTACTTC	NA	15	TRBD2	TRBV6-1	TRBJ2-7
CASSMGRQETQYF	TGTGCCAGCAGCATGGGACGCCAAGAGACCCAGTACTTC	NA	13	NA	TRBV7-6	TRBJ2-5
CASSLVAGKPYEQYF	TGTGCCAGCAGCTTGGTGGCAGGGAAGCCCTACGAGCAGTACTTC	NA	15	NA	TRBV5-6	TRBJ2-7
CASSFPSGGSGINEQFF	TGTGCCAGCAGCTTCCCCTCGGGAGGCTCGGGGATCAATGAGCAGTTCTTC	NA	17	TRBD2	TRBV7-2	TRBJ2-1
CASSESGLAGGYEQYF	TGTGCCAGCAGTGAAAGCGGACTAGCGGGAGGCTACGAGCAGTACTTC	NA	16	TRBD2	TRBV6-1	TRBJ2-7
CASSRPHNTEAFF	TGTGCCAGCAGCCGACCCCACAACACTGAAGCTTTCTTT	few	13	NA	TRBV28	TRBJ1-1